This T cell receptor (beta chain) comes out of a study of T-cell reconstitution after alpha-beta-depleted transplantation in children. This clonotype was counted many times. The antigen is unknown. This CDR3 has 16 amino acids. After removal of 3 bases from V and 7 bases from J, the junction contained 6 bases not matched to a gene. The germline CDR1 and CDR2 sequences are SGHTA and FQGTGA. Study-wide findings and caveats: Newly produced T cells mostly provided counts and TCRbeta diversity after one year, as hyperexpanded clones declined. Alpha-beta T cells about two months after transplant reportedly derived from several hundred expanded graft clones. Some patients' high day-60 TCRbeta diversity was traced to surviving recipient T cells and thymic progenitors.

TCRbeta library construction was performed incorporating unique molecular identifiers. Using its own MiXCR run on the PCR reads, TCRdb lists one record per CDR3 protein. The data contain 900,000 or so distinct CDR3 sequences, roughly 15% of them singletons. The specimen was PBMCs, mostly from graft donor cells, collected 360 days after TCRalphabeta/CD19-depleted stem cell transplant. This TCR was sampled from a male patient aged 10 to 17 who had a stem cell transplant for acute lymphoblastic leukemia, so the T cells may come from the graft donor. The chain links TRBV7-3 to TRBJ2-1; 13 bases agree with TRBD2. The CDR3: CASSFGTSGTYNEQFF. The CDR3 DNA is TGTGCCAGCAGCTTCGGGACTAGCGGGACTTATAATGAGCAGTTCTTC.